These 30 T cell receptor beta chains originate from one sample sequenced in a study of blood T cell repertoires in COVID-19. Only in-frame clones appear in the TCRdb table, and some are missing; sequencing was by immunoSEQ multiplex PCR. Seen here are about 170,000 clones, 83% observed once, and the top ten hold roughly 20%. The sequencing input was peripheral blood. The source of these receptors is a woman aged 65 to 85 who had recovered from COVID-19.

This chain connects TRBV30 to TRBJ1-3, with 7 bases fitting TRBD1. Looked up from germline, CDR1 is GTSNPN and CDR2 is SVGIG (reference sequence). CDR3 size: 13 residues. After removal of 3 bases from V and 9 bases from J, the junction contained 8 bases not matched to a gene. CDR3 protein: CAWSRRGLGTIYF. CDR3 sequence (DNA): TGTGCCTGGAGCCGAAGGGGGCTAGGCACCATATATTTT.

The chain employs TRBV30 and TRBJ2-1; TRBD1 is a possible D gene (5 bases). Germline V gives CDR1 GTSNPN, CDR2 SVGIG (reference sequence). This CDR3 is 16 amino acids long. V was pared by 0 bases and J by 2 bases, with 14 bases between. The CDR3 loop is CAWSVSGQGAYNEQFF. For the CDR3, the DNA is TGTGCCTGGAGTGTATCTGGCCAGGGTGCCTACAATGAGCAGTTCTTC.

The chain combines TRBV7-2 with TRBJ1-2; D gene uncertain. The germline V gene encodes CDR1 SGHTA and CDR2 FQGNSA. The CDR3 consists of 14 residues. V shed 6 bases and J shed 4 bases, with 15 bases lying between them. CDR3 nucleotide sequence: TGTGCCAGCAGTAGTGGAGGCTCCTCCTATGGCTACACCTTC. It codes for CASSSGGSSYGYTF.

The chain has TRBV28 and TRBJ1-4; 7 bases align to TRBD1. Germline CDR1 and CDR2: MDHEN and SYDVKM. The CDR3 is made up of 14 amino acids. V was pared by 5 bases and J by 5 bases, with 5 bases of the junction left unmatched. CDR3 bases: TGTGCCAGCAGTCGACAGGGCTCCAATGAAAAACTGTTTTTT. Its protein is CASSRQGSNEKLFF. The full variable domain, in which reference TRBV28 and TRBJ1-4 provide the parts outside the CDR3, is DVKVTQSSRYLVKRTGEKVFLECVQDMDHENMFWYRQDPGLGLRLIYFSYDVKMKEKGDIPEGYSVSREKKERFSLILESASTNQTSMYLCASSRQGSNEKLFFGSGTQLSVL.

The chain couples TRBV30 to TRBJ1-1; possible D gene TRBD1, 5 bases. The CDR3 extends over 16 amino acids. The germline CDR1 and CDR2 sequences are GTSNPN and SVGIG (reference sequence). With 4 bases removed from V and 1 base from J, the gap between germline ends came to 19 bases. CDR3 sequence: CAWTWGEGRGNTEAFF. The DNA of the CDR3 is TGTGCCTGGACCTGGGGGGAAGGGAGGGGGAACACTGAAGCTTTCTTT.

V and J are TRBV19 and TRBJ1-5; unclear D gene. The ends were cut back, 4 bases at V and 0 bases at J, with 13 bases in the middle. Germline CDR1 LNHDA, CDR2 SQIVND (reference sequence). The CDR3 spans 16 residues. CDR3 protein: CASSRSAAASNQPQHF. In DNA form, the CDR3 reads TGTGCCAGTAGTAGGTCAGCGGCAGCTAGCAATCAGCCCCAGCATTTT.

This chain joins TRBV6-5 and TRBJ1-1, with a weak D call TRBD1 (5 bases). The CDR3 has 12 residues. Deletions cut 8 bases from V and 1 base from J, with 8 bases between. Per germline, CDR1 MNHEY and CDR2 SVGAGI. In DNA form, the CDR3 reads TGTGCCAGCGGTAGGGGGAACACTGAAGCTTTCTTT. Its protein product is CASGRGNTEAFF.

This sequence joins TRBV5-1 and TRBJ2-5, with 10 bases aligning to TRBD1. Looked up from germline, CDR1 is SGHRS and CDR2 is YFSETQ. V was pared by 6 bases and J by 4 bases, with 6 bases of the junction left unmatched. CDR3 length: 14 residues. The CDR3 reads CASNRQGAGETQYF. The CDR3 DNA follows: TGCGCCAGCAACCGACAGGGGGCGGGAGAGACCCAGTACTTC.

CDR3: CASSSVLNQPQHF. The CDR3 bases are TGTGCCAGCAGCTCCGTTCTCAATCAGCCCCAGCATTTT. V is TRBV27 and J is TRBJ1-5; D gene ambiguous. This CDR3 region has 13 residues. V shed 6 bases and J shed 3 bases, with 9 bases lying between them. CDR1 MNHEY and CDR2 SMNVEV come from the germline V gene (reference sequence).

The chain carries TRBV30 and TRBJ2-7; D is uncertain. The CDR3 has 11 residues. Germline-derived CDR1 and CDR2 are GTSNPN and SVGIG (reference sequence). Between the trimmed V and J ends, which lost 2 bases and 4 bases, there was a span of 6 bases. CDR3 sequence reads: CAWSSLYEQYF. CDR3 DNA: TGTGCCTGGAGTTCCCTTTACGAGCAGTACTTC.

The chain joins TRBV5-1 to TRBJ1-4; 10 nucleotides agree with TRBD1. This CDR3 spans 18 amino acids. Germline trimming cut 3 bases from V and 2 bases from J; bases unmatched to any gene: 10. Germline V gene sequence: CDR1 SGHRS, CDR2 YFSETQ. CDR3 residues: CASSWPTGGGGTNEKLFF. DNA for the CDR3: TGCGCCAGCAGCTGGCCGACAGGGGGCGGAGGCACTAATGAAAAACTGTTTTTT.

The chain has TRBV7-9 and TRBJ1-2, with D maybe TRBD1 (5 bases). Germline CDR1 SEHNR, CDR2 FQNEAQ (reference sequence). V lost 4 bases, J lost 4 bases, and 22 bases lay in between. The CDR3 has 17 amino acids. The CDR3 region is CASSSVGGRAQTYGYTF. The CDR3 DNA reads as TGTGCCAGCAGCTCGGTGGGGGGGAGGGCCCAGACCTATGGCTACACCTTC.

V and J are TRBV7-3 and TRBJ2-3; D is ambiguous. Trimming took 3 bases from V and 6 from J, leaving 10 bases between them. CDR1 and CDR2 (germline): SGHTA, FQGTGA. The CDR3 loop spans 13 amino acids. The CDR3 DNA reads TGTGCCAGCAGCTTCGTGCTCCGGGATACGCAGTATTTT. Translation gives CASSFVLRDTQYF.

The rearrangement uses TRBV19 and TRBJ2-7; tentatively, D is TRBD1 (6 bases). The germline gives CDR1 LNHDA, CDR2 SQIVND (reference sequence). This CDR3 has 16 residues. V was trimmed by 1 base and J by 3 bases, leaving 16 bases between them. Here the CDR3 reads CASSIAGAGTIYEQYF. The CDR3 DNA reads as TGTGCCAGTAGTATAGCAGGGGCCGGCACCATCTACGAGCAGTACTTC. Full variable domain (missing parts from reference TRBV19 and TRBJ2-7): DGGITQSPKYLFRKEGQNVTLSCEQNLNHDAMYWYRQDPGQGLRLIYYSQIVNDFQKGDIAEGYSVSREKKESFPLTVTSAQKNPTAFYLCASSIAGAGTIYEQYFGPGTRLTVT.

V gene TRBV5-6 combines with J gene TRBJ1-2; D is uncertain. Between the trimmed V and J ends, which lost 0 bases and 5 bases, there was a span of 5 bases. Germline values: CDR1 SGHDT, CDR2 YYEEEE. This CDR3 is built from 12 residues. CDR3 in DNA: TGTGCCAGCAGCTTGGGGACTTATGGCTACACCTTC. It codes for CASSLGTYGYTF. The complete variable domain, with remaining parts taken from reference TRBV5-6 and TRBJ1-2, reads DAGVTQSPTHLIKTRGQQVTLRCSPKSGHDTVSWYQQALGQGPQFIFQYYEEEERQRGNFPDRFSGHQFPNYSSELNVNALLLGDSALYLCASSLGTYGYTFGSGTRLTVV.

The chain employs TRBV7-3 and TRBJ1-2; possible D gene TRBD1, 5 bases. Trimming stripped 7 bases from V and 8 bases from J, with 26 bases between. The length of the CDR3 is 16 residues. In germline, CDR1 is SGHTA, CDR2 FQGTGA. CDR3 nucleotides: TGTGCCAGCAACTCCGGTCGGGGGATTTATCTGGGCGGCTACACCTTC. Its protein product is CASNSGRGIYLGGYTF.

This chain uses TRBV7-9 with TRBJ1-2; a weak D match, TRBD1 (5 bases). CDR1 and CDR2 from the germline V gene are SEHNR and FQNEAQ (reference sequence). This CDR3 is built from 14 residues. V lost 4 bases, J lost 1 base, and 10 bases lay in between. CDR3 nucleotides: TGTGCCAGCAGCTGGGGGGTTCGTAACTATGGCTACACCTTC. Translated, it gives CASSWGVRNYGYTF.

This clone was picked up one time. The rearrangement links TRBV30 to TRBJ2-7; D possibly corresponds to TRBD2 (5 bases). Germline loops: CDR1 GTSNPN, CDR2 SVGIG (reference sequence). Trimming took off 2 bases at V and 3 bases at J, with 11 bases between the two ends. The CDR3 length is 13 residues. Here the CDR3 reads CAWSLGSGYEQYF. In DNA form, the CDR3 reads TGTGCCTGGAGTTTGGGGAGCGGCTACGAGCAGTACTTC.

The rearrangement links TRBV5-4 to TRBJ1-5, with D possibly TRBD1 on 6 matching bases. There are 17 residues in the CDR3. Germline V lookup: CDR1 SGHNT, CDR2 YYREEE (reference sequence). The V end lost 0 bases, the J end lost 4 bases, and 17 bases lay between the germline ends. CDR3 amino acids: CASSLGGGLISNQPQHF. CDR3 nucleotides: TGTGCCAGCAGCTTGGGCGGGGGCCTTATAAGTAATCAGCCCCAGCATTTT.

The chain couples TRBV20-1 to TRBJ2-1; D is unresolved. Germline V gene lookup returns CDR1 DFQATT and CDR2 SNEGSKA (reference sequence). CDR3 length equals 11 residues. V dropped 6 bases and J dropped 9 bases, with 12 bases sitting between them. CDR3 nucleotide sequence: TGCAGTGCACCCCGGGTCGGTGAGCAGTTCTTC. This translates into CSAPRVGEQFF.

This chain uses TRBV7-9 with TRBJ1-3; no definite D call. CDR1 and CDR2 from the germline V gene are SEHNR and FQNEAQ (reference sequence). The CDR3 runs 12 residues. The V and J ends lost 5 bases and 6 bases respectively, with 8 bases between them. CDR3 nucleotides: TGTGCCAGCAGCCACCGGGAAAACACCATATATTTT. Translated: CASSHRENTIYF.

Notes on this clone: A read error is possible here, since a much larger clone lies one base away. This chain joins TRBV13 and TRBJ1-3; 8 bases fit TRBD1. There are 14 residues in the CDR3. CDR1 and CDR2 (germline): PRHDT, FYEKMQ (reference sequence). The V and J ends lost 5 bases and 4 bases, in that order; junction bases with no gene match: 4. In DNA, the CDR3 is TGTGCCAGCAGCCCCAGGACAGGGGGAAACACCATATATTTT. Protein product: CASSPRTGGNTIYF.

CDR3 sequence: CSVRTQGNYEKLFF. The CDR3 bases are TGCAGCGTTCGAACCCAGGGGAACTATGAAAAACTGTTTTTT. V is TRBV29-1 and J is TRBJ1-4; D might be TRBD1 (6 bases). In germline, CDR1 is SQVTM, CDR2 ANQGSEA. Trimming pared 5 bases from V and 6 bases from J, leaving 16 bases between. The CDR3 loop spans 14 amino acids.

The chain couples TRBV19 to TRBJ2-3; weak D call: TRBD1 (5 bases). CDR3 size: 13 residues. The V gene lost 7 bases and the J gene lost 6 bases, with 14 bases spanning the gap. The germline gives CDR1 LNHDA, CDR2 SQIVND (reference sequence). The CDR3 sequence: CASTHRLMDTQYF. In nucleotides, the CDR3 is TGTGCCAGTACCCACAGGTTGATGGATACGCAGTATTTT.

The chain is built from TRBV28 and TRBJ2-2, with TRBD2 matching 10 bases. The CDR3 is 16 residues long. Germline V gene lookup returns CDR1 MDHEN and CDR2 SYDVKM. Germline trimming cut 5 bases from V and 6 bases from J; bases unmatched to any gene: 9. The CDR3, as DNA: TGTGCCAGCAGTCCGCCTAGCGGGAGCTGGGCCGGGGAGCTGTTTTTT. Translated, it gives CASSPPSGSWAGELFF.

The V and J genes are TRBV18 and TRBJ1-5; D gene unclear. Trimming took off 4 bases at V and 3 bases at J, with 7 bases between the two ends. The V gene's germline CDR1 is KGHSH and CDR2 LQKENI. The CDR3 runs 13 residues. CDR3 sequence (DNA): TGTGCCAGCTCACTGTCCTTCAATCAGCCCCAGCATTTT. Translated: CASSLSFNQPQHF.

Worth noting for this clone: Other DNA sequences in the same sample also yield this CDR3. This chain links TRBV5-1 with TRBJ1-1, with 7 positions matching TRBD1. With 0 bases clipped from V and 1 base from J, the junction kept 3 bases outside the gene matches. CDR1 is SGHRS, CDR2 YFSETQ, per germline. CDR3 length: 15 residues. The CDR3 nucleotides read TGCGCCAGCAGCTTGGGCGGGACAGCGAACACTGAAGCTTTCTTT. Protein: CASSLGGTANTEAFF.

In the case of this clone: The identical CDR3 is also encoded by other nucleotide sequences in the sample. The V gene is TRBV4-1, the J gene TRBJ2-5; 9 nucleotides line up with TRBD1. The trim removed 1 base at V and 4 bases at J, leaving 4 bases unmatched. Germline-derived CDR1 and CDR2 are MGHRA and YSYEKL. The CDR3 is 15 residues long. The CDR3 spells CASSQGDRAGETQYF. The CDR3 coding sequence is TGCGCCAGCAGCCAAGGGGACAGGGCTGGAGAGACCCAGTACTTC.

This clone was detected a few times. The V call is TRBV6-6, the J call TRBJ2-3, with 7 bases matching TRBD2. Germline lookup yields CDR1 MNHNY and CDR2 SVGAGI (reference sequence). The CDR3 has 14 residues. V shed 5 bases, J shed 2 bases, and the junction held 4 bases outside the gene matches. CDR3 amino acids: CASSRGTTTDTQYF. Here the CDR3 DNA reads TGTGCCAGCAGTCGTGGGACTACCACAGATACGCAGTATTTT.

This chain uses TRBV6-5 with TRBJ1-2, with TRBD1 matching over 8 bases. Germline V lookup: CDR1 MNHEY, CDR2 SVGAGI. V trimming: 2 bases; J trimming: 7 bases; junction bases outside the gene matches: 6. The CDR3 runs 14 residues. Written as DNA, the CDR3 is TGTGCCAGCAGTTACACAGGGGGAACTGGTGGCTACACCTTC. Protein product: CASSYTGGTGGYTF.